Presented here are 26 T cell receptor beta chains from one specimen sequenced in a study of OX40 agonist ivuxolimab in advanced cancers. The table came from immunoSEQ multiplex PCR; TCRdb's copy has only in-frame clones and leaves some out. The data contain fewer than 75,000 clones, around 90% of them singletons. The sample here was CD4+ or CD8+ T cells sorted from blood, taken in a trial of the OX40 agonist ivuxolimab. The receptor set was obtained from an adult with an advanced solid tumor such as melanoma, head and neck, liver or kidney cancer.

This rearrangement joins TRBV27 to TRBJ1-6; TRBD1 aligns across 7 bases. Per germline, CDR1 MNHEY and CDR2 SMNVEV (reference sequence). After removal of 4 bases from V and 10 bases from J, the junction contained 4 bases not matched to a gene. The CDR3 extends over 13 amino acids. CDR3 protein: CASSSNRGSPLHF. The DNA of the CDR3 is TGTGCCAGCAGTTCAAACAGGGGATCACCCCTCCACTTT.

The chain uses TRBV4-1 and TRBJ2-7; possibly TRBD2 for D (5 bases). Germline V gene lookup returns CDR1 MGHRA and CDR2 YSYEKL. V lost 1 base and J 4 bases, leaving 14 bases between the germline ends. This CDR3 region has 15 residues. CDR3 DNA sequence: TGCGCCAGCAGCCAAGTACCGGGGTATTCTTACGAGCAGTACTTC. Amino acids: CASSQVPGYSYEQYF.

The chain has TRBV12-5 and TRBJ2-1; TRBD2 matches 7 bases. The V gene's germline CDR1 is LGHNT and CDR2 FRNRAP. The CDR3 spans 17 residues. V was pared by 2 bases and J by 9 bases, with 16 bases of the junction left unmatched. The CDR3 region has the DNA TGTGCTAGTGGTTTGAGACAGCTTGGCGGGAGCATCGGTGAGCAGTTCTTC. Its protein is CASGLRQLGGSIGEQFF.

The CDR3: CASSVVPGGVGEAFF. The CDR3 nucleotides read TGTGCCAGCAGCGTTGTGCCCGGTGGGGTGGGTGAAGCTTTCTTT. V gene TRBV9 combines with J gene TRBJ1-1, with D uncertain. V was shortened by 2 bases and J by 7 bases, with 18 bases between the two germline ends. The germline V gene has CDR1 SGDLS and CDR2 YYNGEE. The CDR3 is 15 residues long.

The chain couples TRBV30 to TRBJ1-3; a possible D gene is TRBD1 (5 bases). The CDR3 loop spans 13 amino acids. The germline V gene encodes CDR1 GTSNPN and CDR2 SVGIG (reference sequence). With 2 bases removed from V and 4 bases from J, the gap between germline ends came to 9 bases. The CDR3 region is CAWSREGGNTIYF. The CDR3 DNA is TGTGCCTGGAGTCGGGAGGGGGGAAACACCATATATTTT.

This chain links TRBV23-1 with TRBJ2-1, with 7 bases matching TRBD2. TRBV23-1 is reported as an ORF; its role is uncertain. The CDR3 consists of 17 residues. The ends lost 6 bases at V and 8 bases at J; junction bases unmatched: 19. The CDR3 here is CASSPDADLAAIYEQFF. CDR3 nucleotides: TGCGCCAGCAGCCCTGACGCGGACCTAGCGGCTATATATGAGCAGTTCTTC.

On this clone: Other DNA sequences in this specimen translate into the identical CDR3. The rearrangement links TRBV28 to TRBJ2-2; D possibly corresponds to TRBD1 (5 bases). V gave up 4 bases and J gave up 0 bases, with 6 bases separating them. Germline CDR1 reads MDHEN; CDR2 reads SYDVKM. This CDR3 spans 14 amino acids. CDR3 protein: CASSSGSNTGELFF. In DNA, the CDR3 is TGTGCCAGCAGTTCAGGGTCGAACACCGGGGAGCTGTTTTTT.

The rearrangement links TRBV7-9 to TRBJ2-2; TRBD1 might be the D (7 bases). V gave up 5 bases and J gave up 2 bases, with 18 bases separating them. This CDR3 region has 17 residues. Germline values: CDR1 SEHNR, CDR2 FQNEAQ (reference sequence). Written as DNA, the CDR3 is TGTGCCAGCAGCCCAATACGGGGGACAGCTAACACCGGGGAGCTGTTTTTT. Translation gives CASSPIRGTANTGELFF.

The chain is built from TRBV10-3 and TRBJ1-4; TRBD1 matches 10 bases. Germline CDR1 reads ENHRY; CDR2 reads SYGVKD. V gave up 11 bases and J gave up 5 bases; unmatched junction bases: 8. The length of the CDR3 is 14 residues. This chain's CDR3 is CAVSRDRGNEKLFF. The CDR3 DNA follows: TGTGCCGTCTCGCGGGACAGGGGAAATGAAAAACTGTTTTTT.

The chain joins TRBV5-1 to TRBJ2-1; D is uncertain. V lost 3 bases and J 0 bases, leaving 7 bases between the germline ends. CDR3 length: 14 residues. CDR1 and CDR2 from the germline V gene are SGHRS and YFSETQ. DNA for the CDR3: TGCGCCAGCAGCTCGGATAGCTCCTACAATGAGCAGTTCTTC. Translating gives CASSSDSSYNEQFF.

The chain links TRBV7-8 to TRBJ2-1; 9 bases match TRBD2. Per the germline V gene, CDR1 is SGHVS and CDR2 is FQNEAQ. Germline trimming cut 7 bases from V and 4 bases from J; bases unmatched to any gene: 11. This CDR3 is built from 16 residues. CDR3 sequence (DNA): TGTGCCAGCATCCCATTCGGGACTAGCAGATACAATGAGCAGTTCTTC. Translation: CASIPFGTSRYNEQFF.

The V gene is TRBV5-1, the J gene TRBJ2-7; D might be TRBD1 or TRBD2, each matching 5 bases. Germline CDR1 SGHRS, CDR2 YFSETQ. This CDR3 region has 16 residues. V lost 4 bases and J lost 3, with 20 bases in between. For the CDR3, the DNA is TGCGCCAGCAGCCCCCTAGGCAGGGACGGGGACTACGAGCAGTACTTC. Protein: CASSPLGRDGDYEQYF.

The chain recombines TRBV18 with TRBJ2-7; no clear D. In germline, CDR1 is KGHSH, CDR2 LQKENI. V was shortened by 2 bases and J by 5 bases, with 22 bases between the two germline ends. This CDR3 spans 17 amino acids. The CDR3: CASSPVPTVGSTDEQYF. In DNA form, the CDR3 reads TGTGCCAGCTCACCAGTCCCGACGGTGGGGTCAACGGACGAGCAGTACTTC.

This clone has a handful of counts. The chain uses TRBV28 and TRBJ1-1; possibly TRBD1 for D (5 bases). Germline CDR1 MDHEN, CDR2 SYDVKM. This CDR3 has 12 amino acids. V was shortened by 6 bases and J by 10 bases, with 15 bases between the two germline ends. The CDR3 is CASRRSSRGAFF. The CDR3 bases are TGTGCCAGCAGGCGATCCTCGAGGGGAGCTTTCTTT.

The V gene is TRBV7-9, the J gene TRBJ1-4, with a possible D match to TRBD1 (5 bases). Germline loops: CDR1 SEHNR, CDR2 FQNEAQ (reference sequence). This CDR3 is built from 13 residues. Trimming shortened V by 8 bases and J by 6 bases, and 13 bases separated the two germline ends. CDR3 in DNA: TGTGCCAGCGTTAGGGGTATGGATGAAAAACTGTTTTTT. This encodes CASVRGMDEKLFF.

This clone came up a few times. The chain has TRBV5-1 and TRBJ1-2; TRBD1 agrees at 8 bases. Unmatched junction bases numbered 8, after V lost 0 bases and J lost 7 bases. Germline CDR1 reads SGHRS; CDR2 reads YFSETQ. This CDR3 contains 15 residues. The CDR3 coding sequence is TGCGCCAGCAGCTTGGCTCCAGGGGGCATTTCTGGCTACACCTTC. Amino acids: CASSLAPGGISGYTF.

The CDR3 protein is CASSKGVSYEQYF. CDR3 in DNA: TGTGCCAGCAGTAAGGGGGTATCTTACGAGCAGTACTTC. This chain connects TRBV6-5 to TRBJ2-5; tentatively, D is TRBD1 (6 bases). The DNA end is more similar to TRBJ2-7, so the J call may be wrong. This CDR3 is built from 13 residues. Germline CDR1 MNHEY, CDR2 SVGAGI.

V is TRBV30 and J is TRBJ2-7; D may correspond to TRBD1 or TRBD2 (5 bases each). The CDR3 is 16 residues long. V was trimmed by 4 bases and J by 2 bases, leaving 21 bases between them. Germline assignment: CDR1 GTSNPN and CDR2 SVGIG (reference sequence). The CDR3: CAWNGKGHIPAYEQYF. CDR3 nucleotides: TGTGCCTGGAACGGGAAAGGACATATCCCCGCCTACGAGCAGTACTTC.

V gene TRBV6-6 combines with J gene TRBJ1-2; TRBD1 matches 9 bases. CDR3 length equals 14 residues. CDR1 is MNHNY and CDR2 is SVGAGI in the germline V gene (reference sequence). V lost 7 bases to trimming and J lost 8 bases; unmatched junction nucleotides: 11. The CDR3 sequence is CASTPGGQGWGYTF. The CDR3 DNA reads as TGTGCCAGCACCCCAGGTGGACAGGGGTGGGGCTACACCTTC.

This clone is a singleton in its sample. CDR3 in amino acids: CASSSPGLTSGRAGELFF. The CDR3 region has the DNA TGTGCCAGCAGTTCCCCTGGCCTAACTAGCGGGAGGGCCGGGGAGCTGTTTTTT. This rearrangement joins TRBV28 to TRBJ2-2; TRBD2 matches at 13 bases. J lost 6 bases, V lost 4 bases, and 11 bases had no gene match. CDR1 and CDR2 (germline): MDHEN, SYDVKM. There are 18 residues in the CDR3.

V and J are TRBV6-5 and TRBJ1-3; D unclear. CDR1 and CDR2 from the germline V gene are MNHEY and SVGAGI. The germline V and J ends were trimmed by 5 bases and 2 bases, with 13 bases remaining between them. This CDR3 is built from 15 residues. The CDR3 DNA sequence: TGTGCCAGCAGTCGAACCGCTGGCGCTGGAAACACCATATATTTT. Translating it yields CASSRTAGAGNTIYF.

The chain joins TRBV9 to TRBJ2-1, with D maybe TRBD2 (5 bases). The CDR3 contains 15 residues. Trimming stripped 5 bases from V and 6 bases from J, with 18 bases between. From germline, CDR1 is SGDLS and CDR2 YYNGEE. CDR3 sequence: CASSEGSTWGNEQFF. CDR3 DNA: TGTGCCAGCAGTGAGGGATCGACGTGGGGCAATGAGCAGTTCTTC.

The V and J genes are TRBV7-2 and TRBJ2-2; D is undetermined. The germline gives CDR1 SGHTA, CDR2 FQGNSA. V lost 5 bases, J lost 5 bases, and 12 bases lay in between. The CDR3 totals 14 residues. CDR3 sequence reads: CASSQVIGTGELFF. DNA for the CDR3: TGTGCCAGCAGCCAGGTTATAGGGACCGGGGAGCTGTTTTTT. Drawing the rest from reference TRBV7-2 and TRBJ2-2, the complete variable domain is GAGVSQSPSNKVTEKGKDVELRCDPISGHTALYWYRQSLGQGLEFLIYFQGNSAPDKSGLPSDRFSAERTGGSVSTLTIQRTQQEDSAVYLCASSQVIGTGELFFGEGSRLTVL.

This clone was seen once. The V and J genes are TRBV30 and TRBJ1-4, with D maybe TRBD1 (5 bases). CDR1 and CDR2 from the germline V gene are GTSNPN and SVGIG (reference sequence). The length of the CDR3 is 14 residues. The ends were cut back, 1 base at V and 8 bases at J, with 14 bases in the middle. CDR3 DNA: TGTGCCTGGAGTGAGACAGTGGGTGGAGAAAAACTGTTTTTT. Translated: CAWSETVGGEKLFF.

V usage is TRBV25-1 and J usage is TRBJ2-6, with D possibly being TRBD1 (5 bases). Germline V CDR1 and CDR2: MGHDK, SYGVNS. Trimming took 2 bases from V and 13 from J, leaving 15 bases between them. CDR3 length: 14 residues. CDR3 residues: CASSENGRATVLTF. CDR3 coding DNA: TGTGCCAGCAGTGAAAACGGCAGGGCGACGGTCCTGACTTTC.

Notes on this clone: The same CDR3 also results from other DNA sequences found in this sample. The CDR3 bases are TGTGCCAGCAGTCCTGGGACAGGGGGTGATCAGCCCCAGCATTTT. It encodes CASSPGTGGDQPQHF. The chain carries TRBV28 and TRBJ1-5; 11 bases agree with TRBD1. Germline CDR1 reads MDHEN; CDR2 reads SYDVKM. The CDR3 runs to 15 residues. V lost 5 bases and J lost 5; bases outside the gene matches: 5.